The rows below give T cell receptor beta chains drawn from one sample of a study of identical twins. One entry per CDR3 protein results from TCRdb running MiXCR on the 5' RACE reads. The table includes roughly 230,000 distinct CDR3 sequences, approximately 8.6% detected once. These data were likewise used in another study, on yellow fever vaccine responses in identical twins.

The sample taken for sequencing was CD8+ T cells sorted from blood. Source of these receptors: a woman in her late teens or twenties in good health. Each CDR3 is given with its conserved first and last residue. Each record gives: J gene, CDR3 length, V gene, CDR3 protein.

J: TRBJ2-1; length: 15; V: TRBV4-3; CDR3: CASSQEGEITNEQFF
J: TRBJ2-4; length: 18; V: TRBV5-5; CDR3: CASSLGLGGPESKNIQYF
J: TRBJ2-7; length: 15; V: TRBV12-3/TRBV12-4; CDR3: CASSLVTGGAYEQYF
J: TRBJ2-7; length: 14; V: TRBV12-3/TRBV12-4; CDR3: CASSFSGGQYEQYF
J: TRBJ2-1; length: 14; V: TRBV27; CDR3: CASSSIPSWNEQFF
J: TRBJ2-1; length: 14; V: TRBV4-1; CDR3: CASSLNDPGNEQFF
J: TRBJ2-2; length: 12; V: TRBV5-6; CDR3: CASSLLSGELFF
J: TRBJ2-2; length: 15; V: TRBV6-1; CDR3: CASSPAGTDTGELFF
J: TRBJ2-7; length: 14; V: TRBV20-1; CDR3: CSARPTGAIYEQYF
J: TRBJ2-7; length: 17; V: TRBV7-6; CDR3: CASSLEDSHSNTYEQYF
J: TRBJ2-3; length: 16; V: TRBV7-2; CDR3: CASSFTASGGTDTQYF
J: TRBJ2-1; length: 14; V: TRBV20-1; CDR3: CSPRGGADYNEQFF
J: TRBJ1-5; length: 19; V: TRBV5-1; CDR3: CASGIMDRGGGGDNQPQHF
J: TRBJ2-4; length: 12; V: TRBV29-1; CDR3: CSGTDSKNIQYF
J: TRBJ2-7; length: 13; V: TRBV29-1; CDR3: CSVGQGIHYEQYF
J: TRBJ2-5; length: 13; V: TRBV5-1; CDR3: CASRPRGGETQYF
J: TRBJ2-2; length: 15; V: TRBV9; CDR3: CASSSTGSGTGELFF
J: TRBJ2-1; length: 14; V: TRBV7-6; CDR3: CASSLGQGMNEQFF
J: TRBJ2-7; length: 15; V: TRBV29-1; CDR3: CSVEANGLSSYEQYF
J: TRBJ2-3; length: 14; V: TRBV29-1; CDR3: CSGTGTGVTDTQYF
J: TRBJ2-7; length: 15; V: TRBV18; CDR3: CASSPPGTGNYEQYF
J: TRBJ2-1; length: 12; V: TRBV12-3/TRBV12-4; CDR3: CASSSWINEQFF
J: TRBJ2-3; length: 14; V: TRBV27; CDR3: CASSGPFSTDTQYF
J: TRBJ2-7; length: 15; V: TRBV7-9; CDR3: CASSLGRGELYEQYF
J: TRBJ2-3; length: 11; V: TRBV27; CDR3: CASAMGGTQYF
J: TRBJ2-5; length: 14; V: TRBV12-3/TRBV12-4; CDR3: CATRNWGFEETQYF
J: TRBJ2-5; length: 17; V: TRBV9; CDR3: CASSGAPGTGQEETQYF